This T cell receptor (beta chain) was sequenced during a study of identical twins. V shed 9 bases, J shed 4 bases, and the junction held 7 bases outside the gene matches. CDR3 length: 14 residues. Per the germline V gene, CDR1 is SNHLY and CDR2 is FYNNEI. Each CDR3 protein gets one entry after TCRdb re-called the 5' RACE reads with MiXCR. The table includes about 530,000 distinct CDR3 sequences, approximately 20% detected once. In addition, the sample was reused for a study of yellow fever vaccine responses in identical twins.

The sample comprised CD4+ T cells sorted from blood. This TCR derives from a woman younger than 30 in good health. The V call is TRBV2, the J call TRBJ2-2, with 8 bases matching TRBD2. In nucleotides, the CDR3 is TGTGCCAGTAGCGGGACTAGACGCACCGGGGAGCTGTTTTTT. It yields the protein CASSGTRRTGELFF.